Presented here are 32 T cell receptor beta chains from one specimen sequenced in a study of blood T cell repertoires in COVID-19 (dated by TCRdb to about 2020). Libraries were made using the immunoSEQ multiplex PCR assay. This immuneACCESS table, as held by TCRdb, lists in-frame sequences with V and J called but not all clones. Of the missing ones, under half trace to an unresolved V gene in checked studies; the others have no known cause. The sample table contains about 260,000 clones; only one count was recorded for around 80% of them. 4.1% of the sample is held by the ten biggest clonotypes. Sequencing used PBMCs or T cells enriched from blood (not recorded which). The receptors derive from a man between 25 and 39 years old with acute COVID-19.

The genes are TRBV27 and TRBJ1-6; no reliable D call. From germline, CDR1 is MNHEY and CDR2 SMNVEV (reference sequence). Trimming removed 3 bases at V and 9 bases at J, with 18 bases between. The CDR3 is 16 residues long. The CDR3 DNA is TGTGCCAGCAGTTTCCTCAGCCCCGGGGAGGGTTCACCCCTCCACTTT. As protein: CASSFLSPGEGSPLHF.

This clone is a singleton in its sample. The gene calls are TRBV19 and TRBJ2-1; 8 positions match TRBD2. Trimming removed 7 bases from V and 8 bases from J; junction bases left unmatched: 4. The CDR3 contains 12 residues. Germline CDR1 and CDR2: LNHDA and SQIVND (reference sequence). CDR3 in amino acids: CASISGGYEQFF. The DNA for the CDR3 is TGTGCCAGTATCTCGGGGGGGTATGAGCAGTTCTTC.

The chain has TRBV19 and TRBJ2-2; D remains ambiguous. Germline V CDR1 and CDR2: LNHDA, SQIVND (reference sequence). The CDR3 is 14 residues long. The germline V and J ends were trimmed by 4 bases and 6 bases, with 12 bases remaining between them. The CDR3 sequence is CASSTPAVPGELFF. As DNA, the CDR3 is TGTGCCAGTAGTACCCCCGCGGTACCCGGGGAGCTGTTTTTT.

This CDR3 reads CASSLDGTGELFF. Written as DNA, the CDR3 is TGTGCCAGCAGCTTGGACGGGACCGGGGAGCTGTTTTTT. The chain combines TRBV5-4 with TRBJ2-2, with D hard to call. The CDR3 sequence is 13 residues long. Trimming shortened V by 0 bases and J by 5 bases, and 5 bases separated the two germline ends. Looked up from germline, CDR1 is SGHNT and CDR2 is YYREEE (reference sequence).

The chain carries TRBV25-1 and TRBJ1-2, with a weak D call TRBD1 (6 bases). CDR1 and CDR2 (germline): MGHDK, SYGVNS. The ends were cut back, 3 bases at V and 1 base at J, with 15 bases in the middle. The CDR3 totals 16 residues. The CDR3 DNA follows: TGTGCCAGCAGTGATTCTTTGGGGGCTCTTAACTATGGCTACACCTTC. It translates to CASSDSLGALNYGYTF.

This clone was recorded only once. The chain recombines TRBV7-2 with TRBJ1-1; D is unresolved. This CDR3 has 14 residues. Germline-derived CDR1 and CDR2 are SGHTA and FQGNSA. Trimming pared 5 bases from V and 1 base from J, leaving 11 bases between. The CDR3 here is CASSLQTQNTEAFF. DNA of the CDR3: TGTGCCAGCAGCCTTCAAACACAGAACACTGAAGCTTTCTTT.

On this clone: The junction shows a germline mismatch at one end, possibly a read error. This chain joins TRBV27 and TRBJ2-1; D ambiguous. CDR3 length equals 13 residues. Germline V CDR1 and CDR2: MNHEY, SMNVEV (reference sequence). The CDR3 protein is CASRDSNYHEQFF. CDR3 nucleotide sequence: TGTGCCAGCAGGGATTCAAACTACCATGAGCAGTTCTTC.

V and J are TRBV16 and TRBJ1-6; D might be TRBD1 (5 bases). This CDR3 is 17 amino acids long. V lost 4 bases to trimming and J lost 4 bases, with 17 bases between them. Germline V lookup: CDR1 KGHSY, CDR2 FQNENV. CDR3 in amino acids: CASSPPGADRYNSPLHF. As DNA, the CDR3 is TGTGCCAGCAGCCCCCCTGGGGCAGATCGGTATAATTCACCCCTCCACTTT.

This sequence joins TRBV15 and TRBJ2-2; D is ambiguous. The V end lost 8 bases, the J end lost 4 bases, and 17 bases lay between the germline ends. CDR1 is LNHNV, CDR2 YYDKDF, per germline (reference sequence). The CDR3 consists of 15 residues. The CDR3 protein is CATGPDPLSTGELFF. In DNA form, the CDR3 reads TGTGCCACCGGGCCGGATCCTCTTAGCACCGGGGAGCTGTTTTTT.

The chain recombines TRBV2 with TRBJ1-6, with a weak D call TRBD1 (6 bases). The CDR3 is 17 amino acids. Germline CDR1 is SNHLY and CDR2 is FYNNEI. Between the trimmed V and J ends, which lost 3 bases and 5 bases, there was a span of 17 bases. The CDR3 here is CASSETGGGRNNSPLHF. DNA of the CDR3: TGTGCCAGCAGTGAGACTGGGGGCGGGAGAAATAATTCACCCCTCCACTTT.

The rearrangement links TRBV29-1 to TRBJ2-3, with 7 bases lining up with TRBD1. The ends lost 6 bases at V and 2 bases at J; junction bases unmatched: 5. Germline V gives CDR1 SQVTM, CDR2 ANQGSEA. The length of the CDR3 is 13 residues. The CDR3 nucleotides read TGCAGCGTAAAGACAGGGAACACAGATACGCAGTATTTT. Its translation: CSVKTGNTDTQYF.

The rearrangement uses TRBV6-5 and TRBJ2-2; the D gene is possibly TRBD1 (6 bases). Germline V gene lookup returns CDR1 MNHEY and CDR2 SVGAGI. The length of the CDR3 is 15 residues. The V end lost 8 bases, the J end lost 2 bases, and 15 bases lay between the germline ends. DNA of the CDR3: TGTGCCAGCTCTGGTAGTGGGACAAACACCGGGGAGCTGTTTTTT. This encodes CASSGSGTNTGELFF.

This chain joins TRBV15 and TRBJ2-1; TRBD1 aligns across 10 bases. The CDR3 runs 15 residues. With V trimmed by 5 bases and J by 9 bases, 10 bases remained unmatched. Germline V CDR1 and CDR2: LNHNV, YYDKDF (reference sequence). The CDR3: CATSAGTGDFGEQFF. DNA for the CDR3: TGTGCCACCAGCGCCGGGACAGGGGATTTTGGTGAGCAGTTCTTC.

The chain couples TRBV30 to TRBJ1-1; 9 nucleotides match TRBD1. CDR1 and CDR2 from the germline V gene are GTSNPN and SVGIG (reference sequence). Unmatched junction bases numbered 8, after V lost 5 bases and J lost 4 bases. The CDR3 is 14 amino acids. The CDR3 sequence is CAWGQGIFSTEAFF. The CDR3, as DNA: TGTGCCTGGGGACAGGGGATCTTTTCCACTGAAGCTTTCTTT.

CDR3 in amino acids: CASSAQGVYGYTF. DNA for the CDR3: TGTGCCAGCAGCGCACAGGGTGTGTATGGCTACACCTTC. V is TRBV7-2 and J is TRBJ1-2, with a tentative D call TRBD1 (6 bases). Germline lookup yields CDR1 SGHTA and CDR2 FQGNSA. The V and J ends lost 5 bases and 5 bases respectively, with 12 bases between them. This CDR3 spans 13 amino acids.

This chain connects TRBV4-3 to TRBJ2-5; 10 nucleotides line up with TRBD2. Per germline, CDR1 LGHNA and CDR2 YSLEER. This CDR3 comprises 15 residues. The V and J ends lost 3 bases and 2 bases, in that order; junction bases with no gene match: 3. CDR3 bases: TGCGCCAGCAGCCAGACTAGCGGGCGGCAAGAGACCCAGTACTTC. Its protein product is CASSQTSGRQETQYF.

The chain is built from TRBV19 and TRBJ2-5, with TRBD1 matching 9 bases. Trimming at V came to 10 bases and at J to 5 bases, leaving 8 bases not matched to a gene. This CDR3 is 13 amino acids long. Germline loops: CDR1 LNHDA, CDR2 SQIVND (reference sequence). The CDR3, as DNA: TGTGCCACAACCGGGACAGGGCGGGAGACCCAGTACTTC. Amino acids: CATTGTGRETQYF.

The V call is TRBV11-2, the J call TRBJ2-7; D may be TRBD2 (5 bases). V lost 0 bases, J lost 4 bases, and 7 bases lay in between. This CDR3 contains 13 residues. Germline V gives CDR1 SGHAT, CDR2 FQNNGV. CDR3 protein: CASSLDQRYEQYV. CDR3 DNA sequence: TGTGCCAGCAGCTTAGATCAGCGGTACGAGCAGTACGTC.

This clone was seen a single time. The chain has TRBV28 and TRBJ2-2; possible D gene TRBD1, 6 bases. This CDR3 has 16 residues. Germline lookup yields CDR1 MDHEN and CDR2 SYDVKM. Trimming cost V 3 bases and J 2 bases, with 13 bases left between them. For the CDR3, the DNA is TGTGCCAGCAGTTTCGTGGGGGCCGGAAACACCGGGGAGCTGTTTTTT. Amino acid sequence: CASSFVGAGNTGELFF. Full variable domain (rest looked up from reference TRBV28 and TRBJ2-2): DVKVTQSSRYLVKRTGEKVFLECVQDMDHENMFWYRQDPGLGLRLIYFSYDVKMKEKGDIPEGYSVSREKKERFSLILESASTNQTSMYLCASSFVGAGNTGELFFGEGSRLTVL.

V and J are TRBV6-5 and TRBJ1-2, with no clear D. With 5 bases removed from V and 8 bases from J, the gap between germline ends came to 15 bases. Germline CDR1 and CDR2: MNHEY and SVGAGI. The length of the CDR3 is 13 residues. CDR3 in DNA: TGTGCCAGCAGTACCGAGAGCGTTAGGGGCTACACCTTC. Its translation: CASSTESVRGYTF.

The V and J genes are TRBV7-9 and TRBJ2-3; 7 bases line up with TRBD2. The CDR3 totals 18 residues. CDR1 and CDR2 (germline): SEHNR, FQNEAQ (reference sequence). Trimming at V came to 1 base and at J to 6 bases, leaving 16 bases not matched to a gene. The CDR3 loop is CASSLDRLALGTGDTQYF. CDR3 bases: TGTGCCAGCAGCTTAGACCGACTAGCCCTCGGCACGGGGGATACGCAGTATTTT.

This chain links TRBV5-1 with TRBJ2-7; tentatively, D is TRBD2 (6 bases). The CDR3 consists of 15 residues. Per germline, CDR1 SGHRS and CDR2 YFSETQ. CDR3 in amino acids: CASSLGRPEWDEQYV. CDR3 nucleotide sequence: TGTGCCAGCAGCTTGGGGAGGCCAGAATGGGACGAGCAGTACGTC.

This CDR3 is CASSLTPGQGTEKLFF. The DNA of the CDR3 is TGCGCCAGCAGCTTGACTCCGGGACAGGGGACCGAAAAACTGTTTTTT. The V call is TRBV5-1, the J call TRBJ1-4, with TRBD1 identical over 10 bases. The V gene's germline CDR1 is SGHRS and CDR2 YFSETQ. This CDR3 has 16 residues. V gave up 1 base and J gave up 8 bases; unmatched junction bases: 8.

The chain carries TRBV3-1 (or the pseudogene TRBV3-2) and TRBJ2-3, with D possibly matching TRBD1 (5 bases). The CDR3 loop spans 14 amino acids. The germline V gene has CDR1 LGHDT and CDR2 YNNKEL (reference sequence). Trimming shortened V by 4 bases and J by 0 bases, and 8 bases separated the two germline ends. CDR3 loop: CASSRQSSTDTQYF. The CDR3 region has the DNA TGTGCCAGCAGCCGACAGTCTAGCACAGATACGCAGTATTTT.

This chain connects TRBV15 to TRBJ1-2; D is unresolved. V lost 0 bases to trimming and J lost 0 bases, with 17 bases between them. Germline V gives CDR1 LNHNV, CDR2 YYDKDF (reference sequence). CDR3 length: 18 residues. In DNA form, the CDR3 reads TGTGCCACCAGCAGAGATTCAAGTGGGCAGCTAACTAACTATGGCTACACCTTC. This codes for CATSRDSSGQLTNYGYTF.

The chain uses TRBV24-1 and TRBJ2-1; TRBD2 matches 7 bases. CDR3 length: 16 amino acids. The V gene end was trimmed by 2 bases and the J gene end by 2 bases; junction bases not matched to a gene: 5. Germline assignment: CDR1 KGHDR and CDR2 SFDVKD. The CDR3 DNA sequence: TGTGCCACCAGTGATTCGGGCGGGAGTACCTACAATGAGCAGTTCTTC. Translation gives CATSDSGGSTYNEQFF.

This chain links TRBV11-3 with TRBJ1-1; the D is unclear. The CDR3 runs 13 residues. The V and J ends lost 5 bases and 4 bases respectively, with 11 bases between them. CDR1 is SGHNT and CDR2 is YENEEA in the germline V gene. CDR3 residues: CASSPRAGTEAFF. The CDR3 bases are TGTGCCAGCAGCCCGCGTGCGGGCACTGAAGCTTTCTTT.

The chain uses TRBV5-1 and TRBJ2-1; TRBD1 agrees at 10 bases. Germline V gene sequence: CDR1 SGHRS, CDR2 YFSETQ. The CDR3 is 17 amino acids. Losses at the gene ends were 4 bases for V and 0 bases for J; bases not matched to a gene: 7. The CDR3 is CASSGGQGTSSYNEQFF. The DNA for the CDR3 is TGCGCCAGCAGCGGGGGACAGGGGACGAGCTCCTACAATGAGCAGTTCTTC.

The chain carries TRBV27 and TRBJ1-4; maybe TRBD1 (6 bases). V was cut by 4 bases and J by 7 bases, with 19 bases left in between. CDR1 is MNHEY and CDR2 is SMNVEV in the germline V gene (reference sequence). This CDR3 region has 16 residues. The CDR3 region has the DNA TGTGCCAGCAGTTCCAGGGGACGCCAATTAGGTGAAAAACTGTTTTTT. This codes for CASSSRGRQLGEKLFF. The entire variable domain, with the rest obtained from reference TRBV27 and TRBJ1-4, is as follows: EAQVTQNPRYLITVTGKKLTVTCSQNMNHEYMSWYRQDPGLGLRQIYYSMNVEVTDKGDVPEGYKVSRKEKRNFPLILESPSPNQTSLYFCASSSRGRQLGEKLFFGSGTQLSVL.

The chain has TRBV5-4 and TRBJ2-7; 13 bases match TRBD2. J lost 3 bases, V lost 0 bases, and 3 bases had no gene match. The length of the CDR3 is 16 residues. CDR1 and CDR2 from the germline V gene are SGHNT and YYREEE (reference sequence). CDR3: CASSLGGLAGRYEQYV. CDR3 bases: TGTGCCAGCAGCTTGGGGGGACTAGCGGGACGCTACGAGCAGTACGTC.

In this sample, this clone turned up a few times. V and J are TRBV11-3 and TRBJ1-1; D gene unclear. The ends were cut back, 2 bases at V and 1 base at J, with 11 bases in the middle. Germline loops: CDR1 SGHNT, CDR2 YENEEA. The CDR3 has 15 residues. The CDR3 is CASSLNWAGNTEAFF. The CDR3 DNA is TGTGCCAGCAGCTTAAATTGGGCAGGGAACACTGAAGCTTTCTTT. Supplemented by reference TRBV11-3 and TRBJ1-1, the full variable domain reads EAGVVQSPRYKIIEKKQPVAFWCNPISGHNTLYWYLQNLGQGPELLIRYENEEAVDDSQLPKDRFSAERLKGVDSTLKIQPAELGDSAVYLCASSLNWAGNTEAFFGQGTRLTVV.

The chain is built from TRBV24-1 and TRBJ2-3, with D possibly TRBD1 on 6 matching bases. The ends were cut back, 7 bases at V and 6 bases at J, with 19 bases in the middle. The CDR3 spans 15 residues. Germline CDR1 is KGHDR and CDR2 is SFDVKD. In DNA, the CDR3 is TGTGCCACCAGCAGAGGACAGAGACCGGGGGATACGCAGTATTTT. This translates into CATSRGQRPGDTQYF.